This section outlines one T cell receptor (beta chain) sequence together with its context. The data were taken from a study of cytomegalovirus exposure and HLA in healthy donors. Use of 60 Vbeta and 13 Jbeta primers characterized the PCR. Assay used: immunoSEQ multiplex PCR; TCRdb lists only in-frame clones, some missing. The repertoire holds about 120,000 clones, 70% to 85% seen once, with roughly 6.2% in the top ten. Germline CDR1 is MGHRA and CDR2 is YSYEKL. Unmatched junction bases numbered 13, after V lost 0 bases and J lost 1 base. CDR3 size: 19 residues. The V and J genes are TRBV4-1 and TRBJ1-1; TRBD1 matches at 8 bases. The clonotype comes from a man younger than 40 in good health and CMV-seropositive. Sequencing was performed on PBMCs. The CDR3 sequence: CASSQDVFGQGVRNTEAFF. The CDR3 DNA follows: TGCGCCAGCAGCCAAGACGTGTTCGGACAGGGAGTGAGGAACACTGAAGCTTTCTTT.